These 3 T cell receptor beta chains were all obtained from the same sample, sequenced in a study of spatial heterogeneity in lung cancer. TCRdb reprocessed the 5' RACE reads with MiXCR, giving one entry per CDR3 protein. This table has some 35,000 distinct CDR3 sequences, about 7.6% appearing once. Time point denoted: blood at routine non-recurrence follow-up after resection. The sample in question was PBMCs, obtained at follow-up. The origin of the receptors is a male donor with early-stage non-small cell lung cancer.

This clonotype was counted many times. The chain combines TRBV7-2 with TRBJ2-2, with D possibly TRBD1 on 5 matching bases. CDR1 and CDR2 (germline): SGHTA, FQGNSA. V was trimmed by 3 bases and J by 5 bases, leaving 13 bases between them. The CDR3 totals 15 residues. The CDR3 is CASSFSGLGTGELFF. The CDR3 DNA sequence: TGTGCCAGCAGCTTTTCAGGGTTGGGAACCGGGGAGCTGTTTTTT.

This clonotype was found many times. This chain connects TRBV18 to TRBJ2-6; the match to TRBD1 covers 7 bases. The germline V gene has CDR1 KGHSH and CDR2 LQKENI. The CDR3 is 18 amino acids. Trimming took 2 bases from V and 1 from J; bases not matched to a gene: 8. CDR3 sequence: CASSPGQVEISGANVLTF. The DNA of the CDR3 is TGTGCCAGCTCACCAGGACAGGTTGAAATATCTGGGGCCAACGTCCTGACTTTC.

This clonotype was observed many times. This chain joins TRBV6-5 and TRBJ2-5; 7 bases align to TRBD1. This CDR3 has 14 residues. Germline lookup yields CDR1 MNHEY and CDR2 SVGAGI. The J segment lost 3 bases and the V segment lost 6 bases, leaving 7 bases of the junction unmatched. The CDR3 loop is CASSSYRGKETQYF. The CDR3 nucleotides read TGTGCCAGCAGCTCCTACAGGGGAAAAGAGACCCAGTACTTC.